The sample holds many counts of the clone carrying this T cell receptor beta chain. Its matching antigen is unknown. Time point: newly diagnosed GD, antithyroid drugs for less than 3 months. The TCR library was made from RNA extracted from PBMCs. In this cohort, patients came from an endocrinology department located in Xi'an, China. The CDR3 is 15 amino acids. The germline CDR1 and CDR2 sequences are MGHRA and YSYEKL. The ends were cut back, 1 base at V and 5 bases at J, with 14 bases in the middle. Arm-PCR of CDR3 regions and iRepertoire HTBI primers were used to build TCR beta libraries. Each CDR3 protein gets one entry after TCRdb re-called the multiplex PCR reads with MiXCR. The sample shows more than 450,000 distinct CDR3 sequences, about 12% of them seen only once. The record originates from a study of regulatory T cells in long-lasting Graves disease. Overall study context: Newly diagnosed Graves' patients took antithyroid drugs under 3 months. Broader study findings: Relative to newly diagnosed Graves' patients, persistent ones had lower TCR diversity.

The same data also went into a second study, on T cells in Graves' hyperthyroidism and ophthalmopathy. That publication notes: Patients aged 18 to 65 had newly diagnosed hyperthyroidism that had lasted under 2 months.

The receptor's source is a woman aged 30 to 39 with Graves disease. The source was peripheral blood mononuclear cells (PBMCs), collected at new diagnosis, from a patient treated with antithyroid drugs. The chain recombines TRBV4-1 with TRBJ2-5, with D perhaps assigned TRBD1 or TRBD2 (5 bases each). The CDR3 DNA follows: TGCGCCAGCAGCCAAGTACGGACGTGGGGGGAGACCCAGTACTTC. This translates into CASSQVRTWGETQYF.